A selection of T cell receptor beta chains follows, all from one sample in a study of CD8+ T cells in alopecia areata. Libraries were prepared by immunoSEQ multiplex PCR; TCRdb keeps only in-frame clonotypes and omits some of them. This table has 100,000 to 150,000 clones, approximately 60% appearing once. This specimen was CD4+ T cells sorted from blood, taken at week 4, from a patient treated with tofacitinib. These receptors came from a human donor with alopecia areata. The CDR3 runs from the conserved cysteine through the conserved F or W. D genes are given only for firm matches. Expanded clones are given a class, and other clones once, few, many or no size at all.

j_call clone_size cdr3_length d_call v_call cdr3_aa cdr3_nt
TRBJ2-7 few 14 . TRBV18 CASSPPGSSYEQYF TGTGCCAGCTCACCCCCAGGGAGCTCCTACGAGCAGTACTTC
TRBJ1-1 few 10 . TRBV29-1 CSVEEAEAFF TGCAGCGTTGAGGAAGCTGAAGCTTTCTTT
TRBJ1-2 . 14 . TRBV30 CAWTRDTGDYGYTF TGTGCCTGGACAAGGGATACCGGGGACTATGGCTACACCTTC
TRBJ2-3 . 15 TRBD2 TRBV27 CASSLGGSRPDTQYF TGTGCCAGCAGTTTAGGCGGGAGCCGCCCAGATACGCAGTATTTT
TRBJ2-5 . 12 . TRBV7-9 CASSLAGETQYF TGTGCCAGCAGCTTAGCGGGGGAGACCCAGTACTTC
TRBJ2-6 few 15 TRBD1 TRBV6-5 CASKGQAPGANVLTF TGTGCCAGCAAAGGACAGGCCCCCGGGGCCAACGTCCTGACTTTC
TRBJ2-7 few 14 . TRBV7-2 CASSLVQGPDEQYF TGTGCCAGCAGCTTAGTTCAGGGTCCAGACGAGCAGTACTTC
TRBJ1-5 . 18 TRBD1 TRBV27 CASSLLLDRDRPSQPQHF TGTGCCAGCAGTTTATTGCTTGACAGGGATAGACCCAGTCAGCCCCAGCATTTT
TRBJ2-5 . 13 . TRBV29-1 CSVQGSPQETQYF TGCAGCGTCCAGGGTAGCCCTCAAGAGACCCAGTACTTC
TRBJ2-1 few 12 TRBD2 TRBV11-2 CASSVTSDEQFF TGTGCCAGCAGTGTAACTAGCGATGAGCAGTTCTTC
TRBJ1-2 . 14 . TRBV28 CASSTTASNYGYTF TGTGCCAGCAGTACGACAGCTTCTAACTATGGCTACACCTTC
TRBJ1-6 few 16 . TRBV4-1 CASSHPGRDKNSPLHF TGCGCCAGCAGCCACCCGGGGAGGGACAAAAATTCACCCCTCCACTTT
TRBJ2-5 . 11 . TRBV7-9 CASSQQETQYF TGTGCCAGCAGCCAGCAAGAGACCCAGTACTTC
TRBJ1-1 . 13 . TRBV6-4 CASSETRNTEAFF TGTGCCAGCAGTGAAACCAGAAACACTGAAGCTTTCTTT
TRBJ2-1 . 16 TRBD2 TRBV2 CASSVRREGFDNEQFF TGTGCCAGCAGTGTCCGGCGGGAGGGCTTTGACAATGAGCAGTTCTTC
TRBJ2-2 . 15 TRBD2 TRBV30 CARGLAGANTGELFF TGTGCCCGAGGACTAGCGGGAGCGAACACCGGGGAGCTGTTTTTT
TRBJ1-1 . 14 . TRBV7-9 CASSSTPGNTEAFF TGTGCCAGCAGCTCCACACCAGGGAACACTGAAGCTTTCTTT
TRBJ2-1 few 16 TRBD2 TRBV7-2 CASSLRGLASYNEQFF TGTGCCAGCAGCTTACGGGGACTAGCCTCCTACAATGAGCAGTTCTTC
TRBJ2-7 few 14 TRBD2 TRBV29-1 CSVDKVAGGGEQYF TGCAGCGTTGACAAAGTAGCGGGAGGGGGCGAGCAGTACTTC
TRBJ2-1 . 15 . TRBV27 CASSLILATYNEQFF TGTGCCAGCAGTTTAATTCTAGCGACCTACAATGAGCAGTTCTTC
TRBJ1-2 . 16 TRBD1 TRBV4-3 CASSHLGTGGFYGYTF TGCGCCAGCAGCCACCTCGGGACAGGGGGCTTCTATGGCTACACCTTC
TRBJ2-5 few 14 TRBD1 TRBV7-8 CASSLNRGQETQYF TGTGCCAGCAGCTTGAACAGGGGTCAAGAGACCCAGTACTTC
TRBJ2-7 few 15 . TRBV9 CASSVRGGWTYEQYF TGTGCCAGCAGCGTGAGGGGAGGATGGACCTACGAGCAGTACTTC
TRBJ1-2 . 11 . TRBV19 CASSPDYGYTF TGTGCCAGTAGCCCAGATTATGGCTACACCTTC
TRBJ2-5 . 14 TRBD2 TRBV13 CASRTGGRGETQYF TGTGCCAGCAGGACGGGGGGGCGCGGAGAGACCCAGTACTTC
TRBJ1-2 . 13 . TRBV28 CATRRAARDGYTF TGTGCCACCCGACGGGCGGCAAGAGATGGCTACACCTTC
TRBJ2-7 . 15 TRBD2 TRBV18 CASSPSTGGNYEQYF TGTGCCAGCTCACCATCTACGGGAGGCAACTACGAGCAGTACTTC
TRBJ1-1 few 13 . TRBV29-1 CSVVQIRNTEAFF TGCAGCGTTGTTCAAATACGGAACACTGAAGCTTTCTTT
TRBJ2-7 . 13 . TRBV14 CASGYRVFSEQYF TGTGCCAGCGGCTACAGGGTGTTCTCCGAGCAGTACTTC
TRBJ2-3 few 18 TRBD1 TRBV15 CATSGAGTGALSTDTQYF TGTGCCACCAGCGGGGCCGGGACAGGGGCTCTTAGCACAGATACGCAGTATTTT
TRBJ1-6 . 16 . TRBV7-2 CASSTHHAGTEPPLHF TGTGCCAGCAGCACTCATCATGCCGGGACCGAGCCTCCCCTCCACTTT
TRBJ1-1 once 13 . TRBV4-3 CASSQRGNTEAFF TGCGCCAGCAGCCAACGCGGGAACACTGAAGCTTTCTTT
TRBJ2-7 once 11 . TRBV29-1 CSVEKAYEQYF TGCAGCGTTGAAAAAGCCTACGAGCAGTACTTC
TRBJ2-7 . 15 TRBD1 TRBV6-1 CASSSKDRFSYEQYF TGTGCCAGCAGTTCCAAGGACAGGTTCTCCTACGAGCAGTACTTC
TRBJ2-1 . 13 . TRBV29-1 CSVAPTEYNEQFF TGCAGCGTTGCCCCGACAGAGTACAATGAGCAGTTCTTC
TRBJ1-1 . 15 . TRBV28 CASSPNRMRNTEAFF TGTGCCAGCAGTCCGAACCGGATGAGGAACACTGAAGCTTTCTTT
TRBJ2-5 . 17 TRBD2 TRBV9 CASSQNRAGGSQETQYF TGTGCCAGCAGTCAAAACAGGGCGGGAGGATCCCAAGAGACCCAGTACTTC
TRBJ2-5 . 13 . TRBV5-1 CASSLGQQETQYF TGCGCCAGCAGCTTGGGACAGCAAGAGACCCAGTACTTC
TRBJ2-7 . 13 . TRBV2 CASRGDGLYEQYF TGTGCCAGCAGAGGGGACGGATTATACGAGCAGTACTTC
TRBJ2-5 many 12 . TRBV9 CASSVDQETQYF TGTGCCAGCAGCGTAGATCAGGAGACCCAGTACTTC
TRBJ1-2 . 13 TRBD1 TRBV29-1 CSVDRQGSLGYTF TGCAGCGTTGACCGACAGGGGAGTTTGGGCTACACCTTC
TRBJ2-1 . 14 TRBD2 TRBV28 CASSRLAGYNEQFF TGTGCCAGCAGTAGACTAGCGGGGTACAATGAGCAGTTCTTC
TRBJ2-7 . 15 TRBD2 TRBV5-1 CASSPASGTSWEQYF TGCGCCAGCAGCCCCGCTAGCGGGACCTCTTGGGAGCAGTACTTC
TRBJ1-1 . 13 . TRBV15 CATSGRMNTEAFF TGTGCCACCAGCGGACGGATGAACACTGAAGCTTTCTTT
TRBJ2-2 . 15 TRBD1 TRBV29-1 CSVTGTGMNTGELFF TGCAGCGTCACCGGGACAGGGATGAACACCGGGGAGCTGTTTTTT
TRBJ1-6 . 14 . TRBV2 CASTPTPYNSPLHF TGTGCCAGCACTCCGACACCTTATAATTCACCCCTCCACTTT
TRBJ2-3 few 14 TRBD1 TRBV10-3 CAISPGQATDTQYF TGTGCCATCAGCCCCGGACAGGCCACAGATACGCAGTATTTT
TRBJ1-1 . 16 . TRBV27 CASIPPPGRSNTEAFF TGTGCCAGCATCCCTCCCCCGGGACGTAGTAACACTGAAGCTTTCTTT
TRBJ2-7 . 16 TRBD2 TRBV7-2 CASSLRTSGYSYEQYF TGTGCCAGCAGCCTGAGGACTAGCGGGTACTCCTACGAGCAGTACTTC
TRBJ1-5 few 13 . TRBV29-1 CSVLQGGNQPQHF TGCAGCGTTCTCCAGGGTGGCAATCAGCCCCAGCATTTT
TRBJ2-3 . 16 TRBD2 TRBV7-6 CASRPVAGVFTDTQYF TGTGCCAGCAGACCAGTAGCGGGAGTTTTCACAGATACGCAGTATTTT
TRBJ2-7 . 15 TRBD1 TRBV6-5 CASSSPGTALYEQYF TGTGCCAGCAGTTCACCCGGGACAGCTCTCTACGAGCAGTACTTC
TRBJ2-1 . 15 TRBD1 TRBV7-3 CASSPSGGIANEQFF TGTGCCAGCAGCCCCTCAGGGGGCATAGCCAATGAGCAGTTCTTC
TRBJ1-2 . 11 . TRBV20-1 CSAAALDGYTF TGCAGTGCTGCCGCGTTGGATGGCTACACCTTC
TRBJ2-2 . 16 TRBD1 TRBV27 CASSLSWTGSTGELFF TGTGCCAGCAGTTTATCGTGGACAGGGAGCACCGGGGAGCTGTTTTTT